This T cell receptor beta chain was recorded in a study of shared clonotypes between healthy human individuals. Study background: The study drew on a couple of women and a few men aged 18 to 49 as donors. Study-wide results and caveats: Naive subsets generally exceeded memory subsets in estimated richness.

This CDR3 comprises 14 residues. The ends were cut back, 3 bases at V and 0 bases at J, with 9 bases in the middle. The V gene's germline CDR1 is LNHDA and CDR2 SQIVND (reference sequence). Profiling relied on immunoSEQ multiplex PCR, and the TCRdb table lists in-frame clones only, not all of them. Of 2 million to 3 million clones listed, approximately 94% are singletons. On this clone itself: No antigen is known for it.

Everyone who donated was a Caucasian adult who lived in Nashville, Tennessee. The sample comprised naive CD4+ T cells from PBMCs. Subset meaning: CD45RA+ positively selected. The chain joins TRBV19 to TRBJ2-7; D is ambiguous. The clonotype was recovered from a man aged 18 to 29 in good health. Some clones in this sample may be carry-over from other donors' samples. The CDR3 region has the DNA TGTGCCAGTAGTATGGTAGTAACCTCCTACGAGCAGTACTTC. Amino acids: CASSMVVTSYEQYF.